A single sample gave rise to the 30 T cell receptor beta chains below, sequenced in a study of T cell repertoires in aging, cancer and after chemotherapy. Multiplex touch-down PCR with TRB-A/B primers amplified rearranged V-D-J TRB sequences. One entry per CDR3 protein results from TCRdb running MiXCR on the multiplex PCR reads. The sample holds under 4,000 distinct CDR3 sequences, roughly 26% seen once. Amplification of TCR beta used genomic DNA extracted from peripheral blood. Sequenced sample: blood. Receptors originate from a human donor with a solid tumor.

In its sample, this clonotype ranks as medium-sized. The CDR3 is CAISDGQHSNQPQHF. For the CDR3, the DNA is TGTGCCATCAGTGATGGACAGCATAGCAATCAGCCCCAGCATTTT. The V gene is TRBV10-3, the J gene TRBJ1-5; tentatively, D is TRBD1 (6 bases). The CDR3 spans 15 residues. The germline V and J ends were trimmed by 3 bases and 0 bases, with 9 bases remaining between them. Germline CDR1 reads ENHRY; CDR2 reads SYGVKD.

The chain employs TRBV19 and TRBJ2-5; a possible D gene is TRBD2 (7 bases). V shed 6 bases and J shed 2 bases, with 16 bases lying between them. The germline V gene encodes CDR1 LNHDA and CDR2 SQIVND (reference sequence). This CDR3 contains 15 residues. CDR3 in DNA: TGTGCCAGTAGCCCGGTGGGGGGGCCTCAAGAGACCCAGTACTTC. Protein product: CASSPVGGPQETQYF.

The CDR3 loop is CASSIYGTGNIIYF. The CDR3 nucleotides read TGTGCCAGTAGTATCTACGGTACTGGAAACATTATATATTTT. V gene TRBV19 combines with J gene TRBJ1-3; D unresolved. With 3 bases removed from V and 13 bases from J, the gap between germline ends came to 19 bases. The CDR3 spans 14 residues. From germline, CDR1 is LNHDA and CDR2 SQIVND (reference sequence).

The chain has TRBV5-1 and TRBJ2-4; D is undetermined. V lost 5 bases and J lost 7, with 19 bases in between. CDR3 length: 15 amino acids. CDR1 and CDR2 (germline): SGHRS, YFSETQ. For the CDR3, the DNA is TGCGCCAGCAGTTTTGGGTCGGGTGGAGAGAACATTCAGTACTTC. Protein sequence: CASSFGSGGENIQYF.

Remarks on this clonotype: Compared with germline, one end of the junction differs, possibly owing to a read error. The J gene is TRBJ2-1, the V gene TRBV6-2 or TRBV6-3, with 10 bases aligning to TRBD1. The germline V gene encodes CDR1 MNHEY and CDR2 SVGEGT. CDR3 length: 15 amino acids. The CDR3, as DNA: TGTGCCAGCAGTTTCATGGGGACAGGGGTCAATGAGCAGTTCTTT. As protein: CASSFMGTGVNEQFF.

Points on this clonotype: The CDR3 does not end in the conserved phenylalanine or tryptophan, so this is likely a read error. The chain recombines TRBV13 with TRBJ2-5; D perhaps matches TRBD1 (7 bases). This CDR3 has 17 amino acids. Germline CDR1 PRHDT, CDR2 FYEKMQ (reference sequence). Deletions cut 1 base from V and 1 base from J, with 16 bases between. The CDR3 bases are TGTGCCAGCAGCTTAGCCACAGGAGGGGGCGGCCAAGAGACCCAGTACCTC. Translating gives CASSLATGGGGQETQYL.

The chain employs TRBV4-3 and TRBJ2-4; possibly TRBD2 for D (6 bases). This CDR3 spans 16 amino acids. V was cut by 0 bases and J by 1 base, with 10 bases left in between. CDR1 and CDR2 from the germline V gene are LGHNA and YSLEER. In DNA, the CDR3 is TGCGCCAGCAGCCAAGATCTGGAGGGGGCCAAAAACATTCAGTACTTC. It translates to CASSQDLEGAKNIQYF.

The chain couples TRBV19 to TRBJ2-2; the D is unclear. Trimming removed 3 bases at V and 1 base at J, with 3 bases between. CDR1 is LNHDA and CDR2 is SQIVND in the germline V gene (reference sequence). There are 13 residues in the CDR3. The CDR3 reads CASSMGNTGELFF. The DNA for the CDR3 is TGTGCCAGTAGTATGGGGAACACCGGGGAGCTGTTTTTT.

Within the sample, this clonotype is medium-sized. This sequence joins TRBV7-9 and TRBJ2-7; the D call may be TRBD1 or TRBD2 (5 bases each). V was trimmed by 5 bases and J by 0 bases, leaving 20 bases between them. CDR3 size: 17 residues. Germline CDR1 and CDR2: SEHNR and FQNEAQ (reference sequence). The CDR3 DNA reads as TGTGCCAGCAGCCAAGGGGTGGGGACGATCAGCTCCTACGAGCAGTACTTC. Its protein is CASSQGVGTISSYEQYF.

By sample fraction, this clonotype is medium-sized (0.01 to 0.1%). V and J are TRBV6-6 and TRBJ2-7; unclear D gene. The V gene's germline CDR1 is MNHNY and CDR2 SVGAGI (reference sequence). The CDR3 loop spans 11 amino acids. The V end was cut by 7 bases, the J end by 3 bases, with 7 bases between. CDR3 region: CASTDIYEQYF. DNA for the CDR3: TGTGCCAGCACTGATATCTACGAGCAGTACTTC.

This clonotype was counted a few times. The chain recombines TRBV7-2 with TRBJ2-5, with D unclear. CDR1 is SGHTA and CDR2 is FQGNSA in the germline V gene. This CDR3 contains 14 residues. Trimming took off 1 base at V and 5 bases at J, with 11 bases between the two ends. DNA for the CDR3: TGTGCCAGCAGCTTAGGGACGGTAGGGGAGACCCAGTACTTC. As protein: CASSLGTVGETQYF.

A single count supports this clonotype. The chain has TRBV2 and TRBJ2-4; TRBD2 agrees at 7 bases. The germline V gene has CDR1 SNHLY and CDR2 FYNNEI. This CDR3 has 14 residues. The ends lost 6 bases at V and 1 base at J; junction bases unmatched: 3. CDR3 region: CASRNGGAKNIQYF. CDR3 DNA: TGTGCCAGCAGAAACGGGGGGGCCAAAAACATTCAGTACTTC.

This sequence joins TRBV19 and TRBJ2-1; possible D gene TRBD2, 5 bases. The DNA matches TRBJ2-7 better at its end, which makes the J call doubtful. Germline lookup yields CDR1 LNHDA and CDR2 SQIVND (reference sequence). CDR3 length: 16 residues. The CDR3, as DNA: TGTGCCAGTAGTCCTTTGAAGAGCGGAACCTACAATGAGCAGTACTTC. It encodes CASSPLKSGTYNEQYF.

The CDR3 coding sequence is TGCAGTGCTAGAAATAGCGGGGGGCGGGGGTTGGATACGCAGTATTTT. Residues: CSARNSGGRGLDTQYF. The chain is built from TRBV20-1 and TRBJ2-3; 10 nucleotides align to TRBD2. J lost 6 bases, V lost 2 bases, and 11 bases had no gene match. The CDR3 consists of 16 residues. The germline CDR1 and CDR2 sequences are DFQATT and SNEGSKA (reference sequence).

The V and J genes are TRBV29-1 and TRBJ2-7, with 7 nucleotides matching TRBD2. Germline V gene sequence: CDR1 SQVTM, CDR2 ANQGSEA. The ends lost 4 bases at V and 4 bases at J; junction bases unmatched: 4. The CDR3 loop spans 12 amino acids. The CDR3: CSVGAAGYEQYF. Written as DNA, the CDR3 is TGCAGCGTTGGTGCAGCGGGGTACGAGCAGTACTTC.

Within the sample, this clonotype is medium-sized (0.01 to 0.1%). The chain has TRBV12-3 or TRBV12-4 and TRBJ1-2; D uncertain. Trimming removed 6 bases from V and 8 bases from J, with 10 bases in between. This CDR3 region has 11 residues. The CDR3 region has the DNA TGTGCCAGCAGCACGGTTTGGGGCTACACCTTC. Its translation is CASSTVWGYTF.

In its sample, this clonotype is medium-sized. The V call is TRBV6-5, the J call TRBJ1-2, with TRBD1 identical over 8 bases. J gave up 0 bases and V 7 bases, and 7 bases lay outside the gene matches. Germline CDR1 MNHEY, CDR2 SVGAGI. There are 15 residues in the CDR3. The CDR3 DNA sequence: TGTGCCAGCACCCGGGACAGGCGGACTAACTATGGCTACACCTTC. Its translation: CASTRDRRTNYGYTF.

This clonotype was seen only a few times. V and J are TRBV20-1 and TRBJ1-6; D gene uncertain. Trimming pared 0 bases from V and 7 bases from J, leaving 10 bases between. The CDR3 runs to 14 residues. Per germline, CDR1 DFQATT and CDR2 SNEGSKA (reference sequence). CDR3 in amino acids: CSARDIALNSPLHF. The DNA of the CDR3 is TGCAGTGCTAGAGATATCGCCCTAAATTCACCCCTCCACTTT.

This clonotype was detected only a few times. The chain has TRBV20-1 and TRBJ1-2, with D possibly TRBD1 on 6 matching bases. Germline V gene lookup returns CDR1 DFQATT and CDR2 SNEGSKA (reference sequence). Trimming shortened V by 6 bases and J by 2 bases, and 10 bases separated the two germline ends. The CDR3 sequence is 12 residues long. The CDR3 reads CSATGQNYGYTF. The DNA for the CDR3 is TGCAGTGCGACCGGACAGAACTATGGCTACACCTTC.

This clonotype qualifies as medium-sized. The genes are TRBV4-2 and TRBJ2-6; perhaps TRBD2 as D (5 bases). V was trimmed by 4 bases and J by 2 bases, leaving 9 bases between them. The CDR3 is 15 residues long. CDR1 LGHNA and CDR2 YNFKEQ come from the germline V gene. In DNA form, the CDR3 reads TGTGCCAGCAGCCCCCCCGGGACTGGGGCCAACGTCCTGACTTTC. Amino acids: CASSPPGTGANVLTF.

The CDR3 loop reads CASSQDVYEQYF. The DNA for the CDR3 is TGTGCCAGCAGCCAAGATGTCTACGAGCAGTACTTC. The rearrangement joins TRBV4-2 to TRBJ2-7; D ambiguous. V was trimmed by 0 bases and J by 3 bases, leaving 3 bases between them. The CDR3 runs to 12 residues. Per germline, CDR1 LGHNA and CDR2 YNFKEQ.

This clonotype showed up just a few times. The genes are TRBV7-2 and TRBJ2-7; D is possibly TRBD1 or TRBD2 (5 bases each). The length of the CDR3 is 14 residues. The V gene lost 5 bases and the J gene lost 2 bases, with 13 bases spanning the gap. Per the germline V gene, CDR1 is SGHTA and CDR2 is FQGNSA. CDR3: CASSPATGPYEQYF. Written as DNA, the CDR3 is TGTGCCAGCAGCCCCGCGACGGGGCCCTACGAGCAGTACTTC. Filled out from reference TRBV7-2 and TRBJ2-7, the complete variable domain reads GAGVSQSPSNKVTEKGKDVELRCDPISGHTALYWYRQSLGQGLEFLIYFQGNSAPDKSGLPSDRFSAERTGGSVSTLTIQRTQQEDSAVYLCASSPATGPYEQYFGPGTRLTVT.

This clonotype qualifies as large. This chain links TRBV19 with TRBJ1-4, with D possibly being TRBD1 (5 bases). With 4 bases removed from V and 8 bases from J, the gap between germline ends came to 14 bases. The length of the CDR3 is 14 residues. The germline CDR1 and CDR2 sequences are LNHDA and SQIVND (reference sequence). CDR3 amino acids: CASSRGDFSEKLFF. Here the CDR3 DNA reads TGTGCCAGTAGTAGAGGGGACTTCTCCGAAAAACTGTTTTTT.

This clonotype was seen only a few times. The V and J genes are TRBV7-2 and TRBJ1-1; D perhaps matches TRBD1 (6 bases). The CDR3 loop spans 14 amino acids. Deletions cut 5 bases from V and 5 bases from J, with 15 bases between. Germline V CDR1 and CDR2: SGHTA, FQGNSA. The CDR3 nucleotides read TGTGCCAGCAGCCCGGACAGAGTATCGACTGAAGCTTTCTTT. It specifies CASSPDRVSTEAFF.

The chain couples TRBV7-9 to TRBJ1-3; D is ambiguous. In germline, CDR1 is SEHNR, CDR2 FQNEAQ (reference sequence). The CDR3 extends over 14 amino acids. Trimming shortened V by 3 bases and J by 4 bases, and 10 bases separated the two germline ends. The CDR3 is CASSFGGSGNTIYF. Written as DNA, the CDR3 is TGTGCCAGCAGCTTTGGAGGGAGCGGAAACACCATATATTTT.

In its sample, this clonotype is medium-sized (0.01 to 0.1%). This chain links TRBV19 with TRBJ2-7; D remains unclear. The CDR3 has 12 amino acids. The germline gives CDR1 LNHDA, CDR2 SQIVND (reference sequence). Between the trimmed V and J ends, which lost 5 bases and 5 bases, there was a span of 10 bases. The CDR3 coding sequence is TGTGCCAGTAGTCGCTCAGACCACGAGCAGTACTTC. Its translation: CASSRSDHEQYF.

This clonotype was detected a few times. The chain recombines TRBV5-6 with TRBJ2-5, with D unresolved. The CDR3 contains 15 residues. CDR1 SGHDT and CDR2 YYEEEE come from the germline V gene. Between the trimmed V and J ends, which lost 4 bases and 5 bases, there was a span of 18 bases. CDR3 protein: CASSPGRRVGETQYF. DNA for the CDR3: TGTGCCAGCAGCCCCGGGCGTAGGGTTGGCGAGACCCAGTACTTC.

Only a few counts were recorded for this clonotype. The chain uses TRBV4-2 and TRBJ1-5, with TRBD1 as a possible D gene (5 bases). Looked up from germline, CDR1 is LGHNA and CDR2 is YNFKEQ. The CDR3 contains 15 residues. V lost 1 base and J lost 2, with 9 bases in between. Here the CDR3 reads CASSQAPTGNQPQHF. CDR3 nucleotides: TGTGCCAGCAGCCAAGCCCCGACAGGCAATCAGCCCCAGCATTTT.

This clonotype is categorized as large (0.1 to 1%). The chain uses TRBV19 and TRBJ2-1; D possibly corresponds to TRBD1 (7 bases). Deletions cut 1 base from V and 6 bases from J, with 22 bases between. There are 18 residues in the CDR3. CDR1 LNHDA and CDR2 SQIVND come from the germline V gene (reference sequence). CDR3 sequence (DNA): TGTGCCAGTAGTATAGGGGGGGTATTAACCGGGACAGTCAATGAGCAGTTCTTC. Protein product: CASSIGGVLTGTVNEQFF.

By share, this clonotype counts as medium-sized (0.01 to 0.1%). V gene TRBV6-5 combines with J gene TRBJ1-6; 7 nucleotides agree with TRBD1. V gave up 0 bases and J gave up 6 bases; unmatched junction bases: 5. This CDR3 spans 16 amino acids. Germline V gene data show CDR1 as MNHEY and CDR2 as SVGAGI. CDR3 amino acids: CASSYSRRGRNSPLHF. CDR3 nucleotide sequence: TGTGCCAGCAGTTACTCGAGAAGGGGGCGTAATTCACCCCTCCACTTT.